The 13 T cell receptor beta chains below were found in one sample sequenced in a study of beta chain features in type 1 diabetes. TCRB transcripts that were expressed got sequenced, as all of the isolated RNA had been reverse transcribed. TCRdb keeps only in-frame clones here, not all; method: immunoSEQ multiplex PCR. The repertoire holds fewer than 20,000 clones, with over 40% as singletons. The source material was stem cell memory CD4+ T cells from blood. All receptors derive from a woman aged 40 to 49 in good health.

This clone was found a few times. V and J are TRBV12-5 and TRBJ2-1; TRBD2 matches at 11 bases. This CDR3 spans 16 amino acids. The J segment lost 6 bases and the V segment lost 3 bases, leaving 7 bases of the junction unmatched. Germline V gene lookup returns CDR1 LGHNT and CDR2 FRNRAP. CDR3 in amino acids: CASGLVAGGPVNEQFF. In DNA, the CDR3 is TGTGCTAGTGGTTTAGTAGCGGGGGGGCCGGTCAATGAGCAGTTCTTC.

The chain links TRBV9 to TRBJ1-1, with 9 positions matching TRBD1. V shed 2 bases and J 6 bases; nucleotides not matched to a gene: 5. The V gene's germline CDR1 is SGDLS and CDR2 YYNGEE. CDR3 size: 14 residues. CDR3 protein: CASSVSGQGAEAFF. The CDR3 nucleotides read TGTGCCAGCAGCGTTTCGGGACAGGGCGCTGAAGCTTTCTTT.

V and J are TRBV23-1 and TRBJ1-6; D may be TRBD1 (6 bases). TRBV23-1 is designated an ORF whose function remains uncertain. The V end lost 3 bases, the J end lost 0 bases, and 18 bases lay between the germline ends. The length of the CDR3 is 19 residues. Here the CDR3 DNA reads TGCGCCAGCAGTCAGGGGGCGGCTTCCGACTACTCCTATAATTCACCCCTCCACTTT. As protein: CASSQGAASDYSYNSPLHF.

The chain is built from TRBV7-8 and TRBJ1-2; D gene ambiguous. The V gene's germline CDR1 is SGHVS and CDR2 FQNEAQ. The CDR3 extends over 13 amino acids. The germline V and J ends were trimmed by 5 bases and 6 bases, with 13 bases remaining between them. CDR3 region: CASSRGSGNGYTF. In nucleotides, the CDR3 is TGTGCCAGCAGCCGAGGGTCTGGGAATGGCTACACCTTC.

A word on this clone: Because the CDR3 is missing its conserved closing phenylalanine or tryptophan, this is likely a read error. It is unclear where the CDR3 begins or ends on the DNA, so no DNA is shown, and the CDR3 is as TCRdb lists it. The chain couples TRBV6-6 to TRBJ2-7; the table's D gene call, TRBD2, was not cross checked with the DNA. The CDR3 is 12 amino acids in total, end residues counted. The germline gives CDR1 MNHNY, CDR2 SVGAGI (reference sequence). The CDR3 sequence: CASSYHPGLKPL.

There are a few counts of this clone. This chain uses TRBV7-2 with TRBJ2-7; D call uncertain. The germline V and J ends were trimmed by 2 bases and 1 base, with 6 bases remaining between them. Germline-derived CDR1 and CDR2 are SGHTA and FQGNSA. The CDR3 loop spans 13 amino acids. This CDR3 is CASSLYTSYEQYF. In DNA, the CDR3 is TGTGCCAGCAGCTTATATACTTCCTACGAGCAGTACTTC.

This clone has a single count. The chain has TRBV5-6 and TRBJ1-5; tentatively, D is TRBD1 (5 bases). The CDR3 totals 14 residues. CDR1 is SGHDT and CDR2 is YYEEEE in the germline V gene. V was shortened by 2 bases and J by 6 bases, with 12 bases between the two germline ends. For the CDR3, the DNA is TGTGCCAGCAGCTTACCGGGGGAGGGTCAGCCCCAGCATTTT. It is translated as CASSLPGEGQPQHF.

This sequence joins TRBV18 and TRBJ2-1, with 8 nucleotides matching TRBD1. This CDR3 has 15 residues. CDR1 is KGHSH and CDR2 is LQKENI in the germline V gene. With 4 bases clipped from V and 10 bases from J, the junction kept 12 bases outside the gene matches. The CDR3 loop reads CASSQQGETHGEQFF. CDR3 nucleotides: TGTGCCAGCTCACAACAGGGGGAGACACACGGGGAGCAGTTCTTC.

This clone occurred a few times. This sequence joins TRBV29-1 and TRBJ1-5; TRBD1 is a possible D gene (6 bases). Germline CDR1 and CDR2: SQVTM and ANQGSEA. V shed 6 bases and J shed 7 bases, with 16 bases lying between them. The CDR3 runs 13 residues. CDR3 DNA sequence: TGCAGCGTGGCTCTGGGGGCTGGCCAGCCCCAGCATTTT. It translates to CSVALGAGQPQHF.

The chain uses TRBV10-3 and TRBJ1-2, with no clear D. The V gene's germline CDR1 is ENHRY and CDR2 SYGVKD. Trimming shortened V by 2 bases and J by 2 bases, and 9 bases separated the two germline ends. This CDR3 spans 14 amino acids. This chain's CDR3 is CAISEVRKNYGYTF. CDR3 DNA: TGTGCCATCAGTGAGGTCAGGAAGAACTATGGCTACACCTTC.

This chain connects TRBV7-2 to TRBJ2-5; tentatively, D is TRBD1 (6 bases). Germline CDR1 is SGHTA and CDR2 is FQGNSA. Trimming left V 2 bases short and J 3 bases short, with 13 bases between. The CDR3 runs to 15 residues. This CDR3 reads CASSLRGLWEETQYF. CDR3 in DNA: TGTGCCAGCAGCTTAAGGGGGTTGTGGGAAGAGACCCAGTACTTC. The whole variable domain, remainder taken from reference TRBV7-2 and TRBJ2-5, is GAGVSQSPSNKVTEKGKDVELRCDPISGHTALYWYRQSLGQGLEFLIYFQGNSAPDKSGLPSDRFSAERTGGSVSTLTIQRTQQEDSAVYLCASSLRGLWEETQYFGPGTRLLVL.

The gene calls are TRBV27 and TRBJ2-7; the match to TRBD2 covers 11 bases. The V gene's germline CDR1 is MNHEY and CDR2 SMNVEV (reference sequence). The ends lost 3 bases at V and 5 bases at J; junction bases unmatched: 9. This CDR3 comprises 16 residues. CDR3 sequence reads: CASSFSGLAGGDEQYF. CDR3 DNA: TGTGCCAGCAGTTTTTCTGGGCTAGCGGGGGGAGACGAGCAGTACTTC.

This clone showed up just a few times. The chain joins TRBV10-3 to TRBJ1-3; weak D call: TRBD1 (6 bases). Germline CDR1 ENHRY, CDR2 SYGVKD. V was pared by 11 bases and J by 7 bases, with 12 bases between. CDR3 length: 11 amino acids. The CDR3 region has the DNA TGTGCCTCCCGGGGGGCGAACACCATATATTTT. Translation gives CASRGANTIYF.